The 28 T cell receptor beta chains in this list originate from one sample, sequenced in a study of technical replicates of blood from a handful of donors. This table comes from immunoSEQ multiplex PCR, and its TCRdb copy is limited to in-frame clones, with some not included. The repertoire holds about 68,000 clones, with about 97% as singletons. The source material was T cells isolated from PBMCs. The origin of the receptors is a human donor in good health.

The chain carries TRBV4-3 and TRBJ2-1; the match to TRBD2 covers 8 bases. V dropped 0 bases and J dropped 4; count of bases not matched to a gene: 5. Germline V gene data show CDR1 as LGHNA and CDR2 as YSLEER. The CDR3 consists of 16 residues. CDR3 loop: CASSQDPGGPYNEQFF. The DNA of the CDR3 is TGCGCCAGCAGCCAAGATCCGGGAGGGCCTTACAATGAGCAGTTCTTC.

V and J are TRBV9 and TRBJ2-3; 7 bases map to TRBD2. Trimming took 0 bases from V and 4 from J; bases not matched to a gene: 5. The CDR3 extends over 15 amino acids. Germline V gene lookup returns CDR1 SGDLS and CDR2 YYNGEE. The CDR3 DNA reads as TGTGCCAGCAGCGTAGGGGGCGGGAGTGCAGATACGCAGTATTTT. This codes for CASSVGGGSADTQYF.

The chain's CDR3 is CASSPRGWVEQYF. CDR3 DNA: TGTGCCAGCAGCCCCCGGGGGTGGGTCGAGCAGTACTTC. The V gene is TRBV9, the J gene TRBJ2-7, with D possibly TRBD2 on 6 matching bases. The V and J ends lost 4 bases and 6 bases respectively, with 14 bases between them. The CDR3 is 13 amino acids. Germline-derived CDR1 and CDR2 are SGDLS and YYNGEE.

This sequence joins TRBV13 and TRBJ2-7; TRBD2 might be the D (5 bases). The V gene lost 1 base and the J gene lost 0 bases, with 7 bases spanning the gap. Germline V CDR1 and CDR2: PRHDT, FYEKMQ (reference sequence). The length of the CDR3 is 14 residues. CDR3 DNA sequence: TGTGCCAGCAGCTTAGTAGCGAGCTCCTACGAGCAGTACTTC. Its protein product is CASSLVASSYEQYF. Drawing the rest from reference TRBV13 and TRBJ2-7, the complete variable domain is AAGVIQSPRHLIKEKRETATLKCYPIPRHDTVYWYQQGPGQDPQFLISFYEKMQSDKGSIPDRFSAQQFSDYHSELNMSSLELGDSALYFCASSLVASSYEQYFGPGTRLTVT.

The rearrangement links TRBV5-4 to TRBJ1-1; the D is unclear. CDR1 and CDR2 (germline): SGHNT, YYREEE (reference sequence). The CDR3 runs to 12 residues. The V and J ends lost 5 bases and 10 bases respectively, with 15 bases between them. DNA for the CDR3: TGTGCCAGCAGTTCTACCTACGATTTAGCTTTCTTT. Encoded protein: CASSSTYDLAFF.

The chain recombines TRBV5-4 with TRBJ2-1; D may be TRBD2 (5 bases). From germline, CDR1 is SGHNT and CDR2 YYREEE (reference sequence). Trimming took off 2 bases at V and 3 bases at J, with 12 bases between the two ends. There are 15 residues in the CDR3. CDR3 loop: CASSLRGWGYNEQFF. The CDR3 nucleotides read TGTGCCAGCAGCTTACGGGGATGGGGCTACAATGAGCAGTTCTTC.

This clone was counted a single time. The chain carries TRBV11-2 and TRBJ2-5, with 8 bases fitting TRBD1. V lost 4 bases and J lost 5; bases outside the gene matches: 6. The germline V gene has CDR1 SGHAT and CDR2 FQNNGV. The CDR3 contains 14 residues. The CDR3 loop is CASSSPRGPETQYF. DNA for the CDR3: TGTGCCAGCAGCTCACCCAGGGGGCCGGAGACCCAGTACTTC.

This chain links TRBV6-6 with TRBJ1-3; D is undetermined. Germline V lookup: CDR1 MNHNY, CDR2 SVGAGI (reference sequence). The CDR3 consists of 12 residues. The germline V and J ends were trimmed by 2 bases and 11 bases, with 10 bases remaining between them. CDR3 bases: TGTGCCAGCAGTTACGCGGGCGGGCCCATATATTTT. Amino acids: CASSYAGGPIYF.

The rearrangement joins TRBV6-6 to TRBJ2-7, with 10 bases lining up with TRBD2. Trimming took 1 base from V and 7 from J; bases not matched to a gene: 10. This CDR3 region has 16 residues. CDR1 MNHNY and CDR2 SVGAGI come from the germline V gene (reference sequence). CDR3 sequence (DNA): TGTGCCAGCAGTTACTTACGCCTAGCGGGAGATGATGAGCAGTACTTC. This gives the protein CASSYLRLAGDDEQYF.

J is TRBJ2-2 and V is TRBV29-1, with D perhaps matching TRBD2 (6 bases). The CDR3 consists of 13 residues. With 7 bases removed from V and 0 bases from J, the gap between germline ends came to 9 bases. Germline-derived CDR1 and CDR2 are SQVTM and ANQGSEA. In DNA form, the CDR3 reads TGCAGCGGTAGCGGACCGAACACCGGGGAGCTGTTTTTT. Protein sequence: CSGSGPNTGELFF.

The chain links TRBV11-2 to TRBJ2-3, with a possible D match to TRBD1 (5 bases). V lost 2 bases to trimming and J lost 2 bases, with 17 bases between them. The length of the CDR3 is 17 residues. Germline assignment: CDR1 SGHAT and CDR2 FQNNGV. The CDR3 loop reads CASSLKVAQEYTDTQYF. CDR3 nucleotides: TGTGCCAGCAGCTTAAAGGTTGCACAGGAATACACAGATACGCAGTATTTT.

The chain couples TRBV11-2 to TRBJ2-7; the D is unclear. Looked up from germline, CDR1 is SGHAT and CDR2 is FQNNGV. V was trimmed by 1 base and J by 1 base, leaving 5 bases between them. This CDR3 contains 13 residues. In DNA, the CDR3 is TGTGCCAGCAGCTTAGCAGGTTCCTACGAGCAGTACTTC. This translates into CASSLAGSYEQYF.

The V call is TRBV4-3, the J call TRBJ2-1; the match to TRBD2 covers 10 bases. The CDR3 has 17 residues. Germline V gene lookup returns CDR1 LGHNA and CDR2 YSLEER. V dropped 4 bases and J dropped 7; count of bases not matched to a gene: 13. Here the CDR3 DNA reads TGCGCCAGCAGCCCCGGGGCGCTAGCGGGAGAGGGTAATGAGCAGTTCTTC. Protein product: CASSPGALAGEGNEQFF.

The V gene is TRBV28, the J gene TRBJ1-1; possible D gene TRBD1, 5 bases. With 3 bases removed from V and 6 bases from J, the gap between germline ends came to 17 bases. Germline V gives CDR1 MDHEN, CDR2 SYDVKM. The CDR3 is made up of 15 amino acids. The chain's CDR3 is CASSFSPGGIAEAFF. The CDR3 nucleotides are TGTGCCAGCAGTTTTTCCCCGGGGGGGATAGCTGAAGCTTTCTTT.

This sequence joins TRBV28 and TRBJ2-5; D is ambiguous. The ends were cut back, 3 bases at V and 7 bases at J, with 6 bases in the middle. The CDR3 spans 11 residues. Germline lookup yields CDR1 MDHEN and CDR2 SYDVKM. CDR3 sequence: CASSFGGTQYF. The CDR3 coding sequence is TGTGCCAGCAGTTTCGGTGGGACCCAGTACTTC.

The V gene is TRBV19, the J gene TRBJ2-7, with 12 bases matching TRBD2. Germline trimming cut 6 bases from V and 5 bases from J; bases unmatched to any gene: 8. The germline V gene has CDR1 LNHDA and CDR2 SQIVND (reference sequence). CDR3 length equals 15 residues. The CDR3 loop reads CASSLTSGRNHEQYF. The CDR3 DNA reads TGTGCCAGTAGCCTAACTAGCGGGAGGAATCACGAGCAGTACTTC. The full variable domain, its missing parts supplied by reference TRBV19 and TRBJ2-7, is DGGITQSPKYLFRKEGQNVTLSCEQNLNHDAMYWYRQDPGQGLRLIYYSQIVNDFQKGDIAEGYSVSREKKESFPLTVTSAQKNPTAFYLCASSLTSGRNHEQYFGPGTRLTVT.

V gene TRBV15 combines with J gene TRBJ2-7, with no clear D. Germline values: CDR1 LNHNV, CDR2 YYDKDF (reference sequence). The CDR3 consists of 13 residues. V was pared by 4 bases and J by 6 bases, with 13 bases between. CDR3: CATSTPSHREQYF. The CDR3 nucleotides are TGTGCCACCAGCACTCCTAGTCATCGCGAGCAGTACTTC. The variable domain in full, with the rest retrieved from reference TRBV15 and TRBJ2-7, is DAMVIQNPRYQVTQFGKPVTLSCSQTLNHNVMYWYQQKSSQAPKLLFHYYDKDFNNEADTPDNFQSRRPNTSFCFLDIRSPGLGDTAMYLCATSTPSHREQYFGPGTRLTVT.

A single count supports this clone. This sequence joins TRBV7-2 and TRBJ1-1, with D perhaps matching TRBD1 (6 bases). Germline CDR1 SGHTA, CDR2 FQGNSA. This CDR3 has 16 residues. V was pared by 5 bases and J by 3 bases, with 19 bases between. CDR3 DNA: TGTGCCAGCAGCCAGGGATCCAGGGGTTTCGACACTGAAGCTTTCTTT. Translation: CASSQGSRGFDTEAFF.

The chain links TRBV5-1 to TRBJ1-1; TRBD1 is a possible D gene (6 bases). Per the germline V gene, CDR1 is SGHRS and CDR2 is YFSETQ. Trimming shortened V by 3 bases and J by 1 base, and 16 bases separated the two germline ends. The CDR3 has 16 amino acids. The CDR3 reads CASSSLKGQTNTEAFF. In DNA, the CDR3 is TGCGCCAGCAGCTCATTAAAAGGACAGACGAACACTGAAGCTTTCTTT.

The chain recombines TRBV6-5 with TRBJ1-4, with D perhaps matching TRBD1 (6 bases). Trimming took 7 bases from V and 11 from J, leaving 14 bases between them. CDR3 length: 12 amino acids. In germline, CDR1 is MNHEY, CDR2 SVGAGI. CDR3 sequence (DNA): TGTGCCAGCACCGACTCGAGGGGGAAACTGTTTTTT. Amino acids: CASTDSRGKLFF.

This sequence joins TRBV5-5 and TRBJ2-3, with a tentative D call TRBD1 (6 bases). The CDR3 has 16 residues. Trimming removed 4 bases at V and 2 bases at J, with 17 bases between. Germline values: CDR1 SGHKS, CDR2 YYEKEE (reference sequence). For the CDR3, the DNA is TGTGCCAGCAGCCTAACGACAGGCTCTATCACAGATACGCAGTATTTT. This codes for CASSLTTGSITDTQYF.

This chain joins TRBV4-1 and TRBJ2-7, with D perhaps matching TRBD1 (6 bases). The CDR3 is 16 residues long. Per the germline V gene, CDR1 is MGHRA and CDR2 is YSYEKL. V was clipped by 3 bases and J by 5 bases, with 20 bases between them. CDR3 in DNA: TGCGCCAGCAGCCAGTCGACAGGCCCCTTCAGGAACGAGCAGTACTTC. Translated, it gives CASSQSTGPFRNEQYF.

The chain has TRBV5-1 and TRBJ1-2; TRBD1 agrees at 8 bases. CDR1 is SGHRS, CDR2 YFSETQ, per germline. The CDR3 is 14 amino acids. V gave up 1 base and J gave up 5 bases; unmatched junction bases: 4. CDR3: CASSLYTGGYGYTF. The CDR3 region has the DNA TGCGCCAGCAGCTTGTATACAGGGGGTTATGGCTACACCTTC.

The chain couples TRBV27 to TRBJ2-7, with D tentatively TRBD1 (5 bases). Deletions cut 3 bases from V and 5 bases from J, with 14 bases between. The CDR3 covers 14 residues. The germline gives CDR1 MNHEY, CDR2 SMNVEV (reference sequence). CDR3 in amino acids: CASSFSQGTHEQYF. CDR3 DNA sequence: TGTGCCAGCAGTTTCAGCCAGGGTACCCACGAGCAGTACTTC.

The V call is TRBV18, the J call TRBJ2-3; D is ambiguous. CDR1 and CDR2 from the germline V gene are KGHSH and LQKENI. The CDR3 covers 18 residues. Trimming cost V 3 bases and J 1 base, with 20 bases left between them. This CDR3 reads CASSPKRLLEVRTDTQYF. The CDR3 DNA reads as TGTGCCAGCTCACCGAAACGACTGTTAGAAGTGCGCACAGATACGCAGTATTTT.

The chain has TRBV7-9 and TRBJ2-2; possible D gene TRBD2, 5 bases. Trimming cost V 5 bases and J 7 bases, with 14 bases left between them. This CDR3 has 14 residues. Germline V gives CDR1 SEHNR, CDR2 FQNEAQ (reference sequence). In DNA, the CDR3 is TGTGCCAGCAGCGGACGGGGAAGGCACGGGGAGCTGTTTTTT. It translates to CASSGRGRHGELFF.

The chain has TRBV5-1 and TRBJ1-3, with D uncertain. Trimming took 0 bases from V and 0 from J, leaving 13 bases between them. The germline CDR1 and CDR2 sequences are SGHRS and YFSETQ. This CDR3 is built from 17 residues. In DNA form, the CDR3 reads TGCGCCAGCAGCTTGGAAGCTGCCTTTAGCTCTGGAAACACCATATATTTT. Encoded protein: CASSLEAAFSSGNTIYF.

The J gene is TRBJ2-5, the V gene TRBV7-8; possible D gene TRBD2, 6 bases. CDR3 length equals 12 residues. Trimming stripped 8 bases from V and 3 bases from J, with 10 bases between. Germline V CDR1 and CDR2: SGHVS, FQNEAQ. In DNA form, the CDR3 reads TGTGCCAGCGGACTATTTGAAGAGACCCAGTACTTC. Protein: CASGLFEETQYF.